This TCR beta chain was obtained from a study of graft-versus-host responses after intestinal transplantation. At the level of the study: Induction using anti-thymocyte globulin, followed by tacrolimus and steroids for two to three years, was given to all recipients. Overall study findings and caveats: Early post-transplant declines in HvG were associated with peak levels of circulating GvH clones.

As to this clone: Its specificity is not known.

Germline V gene data show CDR1 as SSHAT and CDR2 as FNYEAQ (reference sequence). The CDR3 has 13 residues. Trimming pared 2 bases from V and 3 bases from J, leaving 7 bases between. Here immunoSEQ multiplex PCR was the method, and the copy in TCRdb shows in-frame clones only, minus some. This table holds 75,000 to 95,000 clones, roughly 91% found once. This receptor was taken from a human donor who received an intestinal transplant. The sequenced sample was unstimulated CD8+ T cells sorted from spleen or lymph node cells, obtained before intestinal transplant. This chain connects TRBV7-7 to TRBJ2-5; D is uncertain. The CDR3 region is CASSLWAKETQYF. CDR3 in DNA: TGTGCCAGCAGCTTATGGGCGAAAGAGACCCAGTACTTC.